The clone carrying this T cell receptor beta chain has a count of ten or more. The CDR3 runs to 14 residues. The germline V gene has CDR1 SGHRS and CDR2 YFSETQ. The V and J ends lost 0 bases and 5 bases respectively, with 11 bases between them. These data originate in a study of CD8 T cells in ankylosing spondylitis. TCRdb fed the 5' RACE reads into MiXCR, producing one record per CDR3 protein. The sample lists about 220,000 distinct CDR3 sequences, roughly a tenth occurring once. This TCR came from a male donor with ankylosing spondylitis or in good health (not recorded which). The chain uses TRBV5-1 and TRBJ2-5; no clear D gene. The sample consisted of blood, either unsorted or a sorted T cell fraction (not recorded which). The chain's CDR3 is CASSLDPSGETQYF. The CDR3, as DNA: TGCGCCAGCAGCTTGGACCCCTCCGGGGAGACCCAGTACTTC.